The 20 T cell receptor beta chains listed next were all sequenced from one sample in a study of blood T cell repertoires in COVID-19. Clones were read by immunoSEQ multiplex PCR, and TCRdb kept only the in-frame ones, dropping some. The sample consists of about 280,000 clones, just under 90% of them appearing once. Sequenced: PBMCs or T cells enriched from blood (not recorded which). The receptor source for this set is a woman in her sixties or seventies who had recovered from COVID-19.

This clone was recorded once. The rearrangement joins TRBV10-3 to TRBJ1-6; no reliable D call. This CDR3 is 13 amino acids long. In germline, CDR1 is ENHRY, CDR2 SYGVKD. V lost 7 bases and J 5 bases, leaving 9 bases between the germline ends. DNA for the CDR3: TGTGCCATCACGAGGGAGGATAATTCACCCCTCCACTTT. Translated, it gives CAITREDNSPLHF.

J is TRBJ1-1 and V is TRBV5-1; D is uncertain. Trimming left V 0 bases short and J 4 bases short, with 13 bases between. This CDR3 is 15 amino acids long. CDR1 and CDR2 from the germline V gene are SGHRS and YFSETQ. DNA of the CDR3: TGCGCCAGCAGCTTGGCTTTGGGTGGAGGCACTGAAGCTTTCTTT. Translation: CASSLALGGGTEAFF.

This clone showed up just once. The J gene is TRBJ2-3, the V gene TRBV7-9; weak D call: TRBD1 (5 bases). Germline V gene sequence: CDR1 SEHNR, CDR2 FQNEAQ (reference sequence). V gave up 5 bases and J gave up 6 bases, with 12 bases separating them. This CDR3 comprises 13 residues. DNA of the CDR3: TGTGCCAGCAGCGCGACAGACTTGGATACGCAGTATTTT. Protein: CASSATDLDTQYF.

The CDR3 DNA reads as TGTGCCAGTACCCCCGGGACTAGCGGCTACGAGCAGTACTTC. Translation: CASTPGTSGYEQYF. The chain has TRBV19 and TRBJ2-7; 11 bases match TRBD2. CDR3 length equals 14 residues. Germline trimming cut 7 bases from V and 3 bases from J; bases unmatched to any gene: 5. Germline lookup yields CDR1 LNHDA and CDR2 SQIVND (reference sequence).

This clone was picked up one time. V is TRBV11-3 and J is TRBJ2-3; tentatively, D is TRBD2 (5 bases). This CDR3 has 15 amino acids. V lost 4 bases and J 0 bases, leaving 11 bases between the germline ends. Germline V lookup: CDR1 SGHNT, CDR2 YENEEA. As DNA, the CDR3 is TGTGCCAGCAGCTCCCGACTATCTAGCACAGATACGCAGTATTTT. Its translation is CASSSRLSSTDTQYF.

The V and J genes are TRBV19 and TRBJ1-2, with D perhaps TRBD1 (6 bases). CDR1 and CDR2 from the germline V gene are LNHDA and SQIVND (reference sequence). V lost 7 bases and J 2 bases, leaving 17 bases between the germline ends. The CDR3 has 15 residues. The CDR3, as DNA: TGTGCCAGTAATCCCAGGTCAGGGGTAAACTATGGCTACACCTTC. Residues: CASNPRSGVNYGYTF. Full variable domain (remainder filled in from reference TRBV19 and TRBJ1-2): DGGITQSPKYLFRKEGQNVTLSCEQNLNHDAMYWYRQDPGQGLRLIYYSQIVNDFQKGDIAEGYSVSREKKESFPLTVTSAQKNPTAFYLCASNPRSGVNYGYTFGSGTRLTVV.

The chain joins TRBV7-9 to TRBJ1-2; no clear D. Trimming took off 0 bases at V and 9 bases at J, with 17 bases between the two ends. CDR1 SEHNR and CDR2 FQNEAQ come from the germline V gene (reference sequence). The CDR3 is 15 amino acids. The CDR3: CASSLASGSLWSYTF. Written as DNA, the CDR3 is TGTGCCAGCAGCTTAGCGTCTGGGAGTCTATGGAGCTACACCTTC. Full variable domain (missing parts from reference TRBV7-9 and TRBJ1-2): DTGVSQNPRHKITKRGQNVTFRCDPISEHNRLYWYRQTLGQGPEFLTYFQNEAQLEKSRLLSDRFSAERPKGSFSTLEIQRTEQGDSAMYLCASSLASGSLWSYTFGSGTRLTVV.

The chain combines TRBV25-1 with TRBJ1-6; TRBD1 aligns across 9 bases. The CDR3 is 14 residues long. V shed 6 bases, J shed 8 bases, and the junction held 5 bases outside the gene matches. The V gene's germline CDR1 is MGHDK and CDR2 SYGVNS. The CDR3 coding sequence is TGTGCCAGCAGCAGCACAGGGGGCGATTCACCCCTCCACTTT. Translating it yields CASSSTGGDSPLHF.

The V gene is TRBV13, the J gene TRBJ2-7; 10 bases fit TRBD2. With V trimmed by 8 bases and J by 2 bases, 12 bases remained unmatched. CDR3 size: 16 residues. Germline V gene data show CDR1 as PRHDT and CDR2 as FYEKMQ (reference sequence). CDR3 nucleotide sequence: TGTGCCAGCGCTCATTTAGCGGGAGGCAACACCTACGAGCAGTACTTC. This encodes CASAHLAGGNTYEQYF. The full variable domain, completed using reference TRBV13 and TRBJ2-7, is AAGVIQSPRHLIKEKRETATLKCYPIPRHDTVYWYQQGPGQDPQFLISFYEKMQSDKGSIPDRFSAQQFSDYHSELNMSSLELGDSALYFCASAHLAGGNTYEQYFGPGTRLTVT.

The sample holds one count of this clone. This chain uses TRBV2 with TRBJ1-5; possible D gene TRBD1, 6 bases. The CDR3 extends over 15 amino acids. Germline CDR1 is SNHLY and CDR2 is FYNNEI. V lost 2 bases and J lost 7, with 15 bases in between. The CDR3 DNA follows: TGTGCCAGCAGTGAAAACAGGGTAACCCACCAGCCCCAGCATTTT. Its translation is CASSENRVTHQPQHF.

This chain uses TRBV4-1 with TRBJ1-1; possible D gene TRBD1, 6 bases. CDR3 length: 14 residues. The germline V and J ends were trimmed by 4 bases and 4 bases, with 13 bases remaining between them. Germline assignment: CDR1 MGHRA and CDR2 YSYEKL. The CDR3: CASSPTRTVTEAFF. In DNA, the CDR3 is TGCGCCAGCAGCCCTACAAGGACAGTCACTGAAGCTTTCTTT.

The gene calls are TRBV5-6 and TRBJ1-6, with unresolved D. Germline values: CDR1 SGHDT, CDR2 YYEEEE. This CDR3 comprises 13 residues. V shed 2 bases and J shed 10 bases, with 10 bases lying between them. The CDR3: CASSLLTNSPLHF. The DNA of the CDR3 is TGTGCCAGCAGCTTACTGACAAACTCACCCCTCCACTTT. Complete variable domain (other parts from reference TRBV5-6 and TRBJ1-6): DAGVTQSPTHLIKTRGQQVTLRCSPKSGHDTVSWYQQALGQGPQFIFQYYEEEERQRGNFPDRFSGHQFPNYSSELNVNALLLGDSALYLCASSLLTNSPLHFGNGTRLTVT.

The chain joins TRBV27 to TRBJ2-5; D is possibly TRBD2 (7 bases). The CDR3 is 13 amino acids. V gave up 7 bases and J gave up 5 bases, with 14 bases separating them. CDR1 is MNHEY, CDR2 SMNVEV, per germline (reference sequence). CDR3 sequence (DNA): TGTGCCAGCACCCGGGGGGCGGGCGAGACCCAGTACTTC. This gives the protein CASTRGAGETQYF.

CDR3 nucleotide sequence: TGTGCCAGCAGTCCCGGGGGTCTCATTAACTATGGCTACACCTTC. It yields the protein CASSPGGLINYGYTF. The chain carries TRBV2 and TRBJ1-2; D is perhaps TRBD1 (5 bases). Germline V gene sequence: CDR1 SNHLY, CDR2 FYNNEI. The CDR3 consists of 15 residues. The ends were cut back, 5 bases at V and 1 base at J, with 14 bases in the middle.

The chain is built from TRBV30 and TRBJ2-5; D is undetermined. Germline V lookup: CDR1 GTSNPN, CDR2 SVGIG (reference sequence). Trimming cost V 2 bases and J 2 bases, with 3 bases left between them. The CDR3 runs to 11 residues. The chain's CDR3 is CAWSQQETQYF. DNA of the CDR3: TGTGCCTGGAGTCAACAAGAGACCCAGTACTTC.

J is TRBJ1-2 and V is TRBV11-2; D is unclear. CDR1 SGHAT and CDR2 FQNNGV come from the germline V gene. V lost 3 bases, J lost 10 bases, and 15 bases lay in between. The CDR3 is 13 residues long. CDR3 sequence reads: CASSFSGPSDYTF. Written as DNA, the CDR3 is TGTGCCAGCAGCTTCTCCGGACCTAGCGACTACACCTTC.

This sequence joins TRBV28 and TRBJ1-4, with D uncertain. V dropped 6 bases and J dropped 8 bases, with 4 bases sitting between them. CDR1 and CDR2 from the germline V gene are MDHEN and SYDVKM. There are 10 residues in the CDR3. CDR3 bases: TGTGCCAGCAGGGCCGAAAAACTGTTTTTT. It encodes CASRAEKLFF.

The chain recombines TRBV7-3 with TRBJ2-7, with TRBD2 matching 7 bases. Germline CDR1 and CDR2: SGHTA and FQGTGA. Losses at the gene ends were 2 bases for V and 4 bases for J; bases not matched to a gene: 8. The CDR3 has 15 residues. CDR3 nucleotides: TGTGCCAGCAGCTTAGGGGAGGGTGGTGGTTACGAGCAGTACTTC. Its protein product is CASSLGEGGGYEQYF.

This clone was found once. The chain joins TRBV2 to TRBJ1-5; no definite D call. With 6 bases removed from V and 0 bases from J, the gap between germline ends came to 9 bases. Germline loops: CDR1 SNHLY, CDR2 FYNNEI. CDR3 size: 14 residues. The DNA for the CDR3 is TGTGCCAGCAGGGGAGCCAGTAGCAATCAGCCCCAGCATTTT. Encoded protein: CASRGASSNQPQHF.

As concerns this clone: The same CDR3 arises from other DNA sequences in this sample as well. V is TRBV19 and J is TRBJ1-1; 9 positions agree with TRBD1. V shed 5 bases and J 1 base; nucleotides not matched to a gene: 2. This CDR3 has 14 amino acids. Germline CDR1 is LNHDA and CDR2 is SQIVND (reference sequence). In DNA form, the CDR3 reads TGTGCCAGTAGTCCACAGGGGGCGAACACTGAAGCTTTCTTT. This codes for CASSPQGANTEAFF.